This entry lists 30 T cell receptor beta chains sequenced from one sample in a study of blood T cell repertoires in COVID-19. Profiling relied on immunoSEQ multiplex PCR, and the TCRdb table lists in-frame clones only, not all of them. The data hold some 270,000 clones, with about nine tenths observed a single time. Sequencing was performed on PBMCs or T cells enriched from blood (not recorded which). These receptors were taken from a woman between 25 and 40 years old with acute COVID-19.

The chain combines TRBV27 with TRBJ2-7, with 9 bases matching TRBD2. CDR1 MNHEY and CDR2 SMNVEV come from the germline V gene (reference sequence). V was clipped by 5 bases and J by 3 bases; unmatched bases: 8. There are 15 residues in the CDR3. The CDR3 region is CASSIKREASYEQYF. The CDR3 DNA reads TGTGCCAGCAGTATTAAGCGGGAGGCCAGCTACGAGCAGTACTTC.

CDR3 sequence reads: CASSLLKAGGTYEQYF. CDR3 sequence (DNA): TGTGCCAGCAGTTTACTTAAAGCGGGAGGCACCTACGAGCAGTACTTC. The rearrangement links TRBV28 to TRBJ2-7; 9 nucleotides match TRBD2. Germline V gene data show CDR1 as MDHEN and CDR2 as SYDVKM. After removal of 2 bases from V and 2 bases from J, the junction contained 7 bases not matched to a gene. CDR3 size: 16 residues.

The chain has TRBV27 and TRBJ1-1; 11 positions agree with TRBD1. The CDR3 runs 14 residues. The germline V gene has CDR1 MNHEY and CDR2 SMNVEV (reference sequence). V lost 5 bases to trimming and J lost 3 bases; unmatched junction nucleotides: 2. The DNA of the CDR3 is TGTGCCAGCAGTGGGGACAGGGGGGACACTGAAGCTTTCTTT. Translated: CASSGDRGDTEAFF.

The J gene is TRBJ2-2, the V gene TRBV7-2, with D possibly matching TRBD1 (6 bases). The CDR3 has 14 amino acids. Germline lookup yields CDR1 SGHTA and CDR2 FQGNSA. V was shortened by 0 bases and J by 5 bases, with 7 bases between the two germline ends. In DNA form, the CDR3 reads TGTGCCAGCAGCTTAGCGCAGGGGACCGGGGAGCTGTTTTTT. Its translation: CASSLAQGTGELFF.

The chain employs TRBV29-1 and TRBJ2-5; D is unresolved. The V gene's germline CDR1 is SQVTM and CDR2 ANQGSEA. The CDR3 is 11 amino acids. Trimming removed 4 bases at V and 4 bases at J, with 7 bases between. Here the CDR3 reads CSVVWRETQYF. The CDR3, as DNA: TGCAGCGTTGTATGGAGAGAGACCCAGTACTTC.

Written as DNA, the CDR3 is TGTGCCAGTAGTGTCGGGACTAGCGGCGTCAATGAGCAGTTCTTC. Translating gives CASSVGTSGVNEQFF. The gene calls are TRBV19 and TRBJ2-1; TRBD2 matches at 11 bases. Germline trimming cut 5 bases from V and 6 bases from J; bases unmatched to any gene: 6. Per the germline V gene, CDR1 is LNHDA and CDR2 is SQIVND (reference sequence). The CDR3 consists of 15 residues. The whole variable domain, filled in from reference TRBV19 and TRBJ2-1, reads DGGITQSPKYLFRKEGQNVTLSCEQNLNHDAMYWYRQDPGQGLRLIYYSQIVNDFQKGDIAEGYSVSREKKESFPLTVTSAQKNPTAFYLCASSVGTSGVNEQFFGPGTRLTVL.

This chain uses TRBV18 with TRBJ2-2, with 10 bases aligning to TRBD1. The germline V gene encodes CDR1 KGHSH and CDR2 LQKENI. CDR3 size: 16 residues. J gave up 6 bases and V 2 bases, and 6 bases lay outside the gene matches. The CDR3 sequence: CASSPRDRGLPGELFF. The CDR3 DNA is TGTGCCAGCTCACCAAGGGACAGGGGTCTCCCCGGGGAGCTGTTTTTT.

The V and J genes are TRBV5-4 and TRBJ2-3, with TRBD1 as a possible D gene (6 bases). Germline-derived CDR1 and CDR2 are SGHNT and YYREEE (reference sequence). The CDR3 has 13 amino acids. The ends were cut back, 6 bases at V and 1 base at J, with 9 bases in the middle. Written as DNA, the CDR3 is TGTGCCAGCAAAGGACAGCGCACAGATACGCAGTATTTT. Translation gives CASKGQRTDTQYF.

V and J are TRBV7-6 and TRBJ2-1; D may be TRBD1 (8 bases). Germline CDR1 reads SGHVS; CDR2 reads FNYEAQ. V dropped 5 bases and J dropped 6 bases, with 17 bases sitting between them. The CDR3 is 15 residues long. The CDR3 nucleotides read TGTGCCAGCAGCCCAGGACAGGGAGGGGTCAATGAGCAGTTCTTC. This gives the protein CASSPGQGGVNEQFF.

V is TRBV10-3 and J is TRBJ2-5, with a possible D match to TRBD2 (6 bases). Trimming left V 4 bases short and J 4 bases short, with 10 bases between. The CDR3 extends over 13 amino acids. The germline gives CDR1 ENHRY, CDR2 SYGVKD. The CDR3 DNA follows: TGTGCCATCAGTGGGACGGAGGGAGAGACCCAGTACTTC. Protein product: CAISGTEGETQYF.

The rearrangement links TRBV18 to TRBJ1-5; D call uncertain. The germline V gene has CDR1 KGHSH and CDR2 LQKENI. This CDR3 spans 14 amino acids. The V end was cut by 0 bases, the J end by 3 bases, with 6 bases between. The CDR3 DNA reads TGTGCCAGCTCACCACCAAGCTACAATCAGCCCCAGCATTTT. Residues: CASSPPSYNQPQHF.

The V gene is TRBV11-2, the J gene TRBJ2-3; the D gene is possibly TRBD1 (6 bases). Per germline, CDR1 SGHAT and CDR2 FQNNGV. The V gene lost 5 bases and the J gene lost 1 base, with 16 bases spanning the gap. This CDR3 region has 16 residues. CDR3 in amino acids: CASSDRWGRGTDTQYF. The CDR3 region has the DNA TGTGCCAGCAGCGACCGTTGGGGGCGCGGCACAGATACGCAGTATTTT.

V is TRBV6-5 and J is TRBJ2-1; 10 bases agree with TRBD2. Losses at the gene ends were 2 bases for V and 7 bases for J; bases not matched to a gene: 2. The CDR3 spans 14 residues. The germline gives CDR1 MNHEY, CDR2 SVGAGI. As DNA, the CDR3 is TGTGCCAGCAGTTACCTAGCGGGAGCGAATGAGCAGTTCTTC. It specifies CASSYLAGANEQFF.

Notes on this clone: An end of the junction differs from the germline gene, which may be a read error. The CDR3 DNA is TGTGCCATCAGCTTTGAGTCTTTGCGTGAGCAGTTCTTC. It is translated as CAISFESLREQFF. The V and J genes are TRBV15 and TRBJ2-1; D gene ambiguous. Germline CDR1 reads LNHNV; CDR2 reads YYDKDF (reference sequence). The CDR3 sequence is 13 residues long. The full variable domain, rest sourced from reference TRBV15 and TRBJ2-1, is DAMVIQNPRYQVTQFGKPVTLSCSQTLNHNVMYWYQQKSSQAPKLLFHYYDKDFNNEADTPDNFQSRRPNTSFCFLDIRSPGLGDTAMYLCAISFESLREQFFGPGTRLTVL.

The chain employs TRBV20-1 and TRBJ2-1; TRBD2 matches 9 bases. Per germline, CDR1 DFQATT and CDR2 SNEGSKA (reference sequence). Germline trimming cut 3 bases from V and 7 bases from J; bases unmatched to any gene: 13. CDR3 length: 16 amino acids. As DNA, the CDR3 is TGCAGTGCTAGTCGCTCTCTGGGACTAGCCTCAAATGAGCAGTTCTTC. Protein sequence: CSASRSLGLASNEQFF.

The chain employs TRBV12-5 and TRBJ2-1, with TRBD2 identical over 16 bases. The CDR3 is made up of 18 amino acids. J gave up 7 bases and V 9 bases, and 15 bases lay outside the gene matches. Looked up from germline, CDR1 is LGHNT and CDR2 is FRNRAP. The CDR3 loop is CASLPGLAGGLRINEQFF. The CDR3 bases are TGTGCTAGCCTACCGGGACTAGCGGGAGGGCTAAGAATAAATGAGCAGTTCTTC. Complete variable domain (other parts from reference TRBV12-5 and TRBJ2-1): DARVTQTPRHKVTEMGQEVTMRCQPILGHNTVFWYRQTMMQGLELLAYFRNRAPLDDSGMPKDRFSAEMPDATLATLKIQPSEPRDSAVYFCASLPGLAGGLRINEQFFGPGTRLTVL.

This chain links TRBV2 with TRBJ2-1; TRBD2 matches 14 bases. This CDR3 has 17 residues. J lost 9 bases, V lost 0 bases, and 7 bases had no gene match. Germline loops: CDR1 SNHLY, CDR2 FYNNEI. For the CDR3, the DNA is TGTGCCAGCAGTGAAGCGCTAGGGACTAGCGGGAGCACTGAGCAGTTCTTC. Its translation is CASSEALGTSGSTEQFF.

The J gene is TRBJ2-7, the V gene TRBV12-3 or TRBV12-4; D possibly corresponds to TRBD1 (5 bases). Trimming removed 5 bases at V and 3 bases at J, with 11 bases between. This CDR3 contains 13 residues. Here the CDR3 reads CASSLRTSYEQYF. The CDR3 DNA sequence: TGTGCCAGCAGTCTAAGGACAAGCTACGAGCAGTACTTC.

A remark on this clone: The sample contains more than one DNA sequence encoding this CDR3. This chain links TRBV27 with TRBJ1-1, with D perhaps matching TRBD1 (6 bases). The V end lost 2 bases, the J end lost 2 bases, and 6 bases lay between the germline ends. The CDR3 has 13 residues. CDR1 and CDR2 (germline): MNHEY, SMNVEV (reference sequence). In DNA, the CDR3 is TGTGCCAGCAGTTTAGGGGGCAACACTGAAGCTTTCTTT. Protein sequence: CASSLGGNTEAFF.

The chain links TRBV29-1 to TRBJ2-5; D not certain. The J call may be incorrect, as the DNA end agrees better with TRBJ2-7. The CDR3 runs 12 residues. Germline V gene lookup returns CDR1 SQVTM and CDR2 ANQGSEA. The CDR3: CSVDVNSYEQYF. DNA of the CDR3: TGCAGCGTTGATGTCAATTCCTACGAGCAGTACTTC.

The CDR3 bases are TGTGCCAGCAGTTACTCTAGCGGGAGTTTGGATACGCAGTATTTT. The encoded protein is CASSYSSGSLDTQYF. The chain has TRBV6-5 and TRBJ2-3; the match to TRBD2 covers 9 bases. This CDR3 has 15 residues. The germline CDR1 and CDR2 sequences are MNHEY and SVGAGI. Losses at the gene ends were 0 bases for V and 6 bases for J; bases not matched to a gene: 4.

The chain carries TRBV25-1 and TRBJ2-2; perhaps TRBD1 as D (8 bases). The CDR3 spans 15 residues. Germline CDR1 is MGHDK and CDR2 is SYGVNS. Trimming left V 6 bases short and J 6 bases short, with 17 bases between. This CDR3 is CASSSDRGGAGELFF. CDR3 sequence (DNA): TGTGCCAGCAGCAGTGACAGGGGAGGGGCCGGGGAGCTGTTTTTT.

The chain links TRBV19 to TRBJ2-3; weak D call: TRBD1 (6 bases). Trimming stripped 4 bases from V and 4 bases from J, with 12 bases between. This CDR3 spans 14 amino acids. CDR1 and CDR2 (germline): LNHDA, SQIVND (reference sequence). The CDR3 nucleotides read TGTGCCAGTAGTACTCAACAGGGAGCAGATACGCAGTATTTT. This codes for CASSTQQGADTQYF.

The chain recombines TRBV28 with TRBJ2-3, with 8 bases fitting TRBD2. CDR1 and CDR2 (germline): MDHEN, SYDVKM. The V and J ends lost 6 bases and 4 bases, in that order; junction bases with no gene match: 15. The CDR3 consists of 17 residues. The chain's CDR3 is CASRGWGGRPPADTQYF. CDR3 nucleotides: TGTGCCAGCAGGGGATGGGGCGGGAGGCCCCCCGCAGATACGCAGTATTTT.

As DNA, the CDR3 is TGTGCCAGCACCCGGACAGGCGCTTCAAGACTAGCGTGGGATGATGAGCAGTTCTTC. It specifies CASTRTGASRLAWDDEQFF. The rearrangement uses TRBV28 and TRBJ2-1; tentative D call: TRBD2 (8 bases). Germline assignment: CDR1 MDHEN and CDR2 SYDVKM. V lost 7 bases, J lost 8 bases, and 33 bases lay in between. The CDR3 is made up of 19 amino acids.

The chain recombines TRBV18 with TRBJ1-4; possible D gene TRBD1, 6 bases. The germline V gene encodes CDR1 KGHSH and CDR2 LQKENI. The CDR3 has 16 amino acids. V gave up 3 bases and J gave up 7 bases, with 18 bases separating them. CDR3 in amino acids: CASSPNPQGKGEKLFF. The DNA of the CDR3 is TGTGCCAGCTCACCTAACCCCCAGGGGAAGGGTGAAAAACTGTTTTTT. Drawing the rest from reference TRBV18 and TRBJ1-4, the complete variable domain is NAGVMQNPRHLVRRRGQEARLRCSPMKGHSHVYWYRQLPEEGLKFMVYLQKENIIDESGMPKERFSAEFPKEGPSILRIQQVVRGDSAAYFCASSPNPQGKGEKLFFGSGTQLSVL.

The sample holds one count of this clone. This rearrangement joins TRBV7-6 to TRBJ2-1, with 8 bases fitting TRBD1. Germline trimming cut 5 bases from V and 2 bases from J; bases unmatched to any gene: 8. The CDR3 loop spans 16 amino acids. CDR1 is SGHVS, CDR2 FNYEAQ, per germline. The CDR3 protein is CASSPGGTGAYNEQFF. Written as DNA, the CDR3 is TGTGCCAGCAGCCCCGGCGGGACAGGCGCCTACAATGAGCAGTTCTTC. The full variable domain, in which reference TRBV7-6 and TRBJ2-1 provide the parts outside the CDR3, is GAGVSQSPRYKVTKRGQDVALRCDPISGHVSLYWYRQALGQGPEFLTYFNYEAQQDKSGLPNDRFSAERPEGSISTLTIQRTEQRDSAMYRCASSPGGTGAYNEQFFGPGTRLTVL.

The V gene is TRBV10-1, the J gene TRBJ2-2; TRBD1 matches at 8 bases. V was pared by 0 bases and J by 6 bases, with 3 bases of the junction left unmatched. This CDR3 is built from 15 residues. Germline V CDR1 and CDR2: WNHNN, SYGVQD (reference sequence). The CDR3: CASSESQGGSGELFF. CDR3 in DNA: TGCGCCAGCAGTGAGTCACAGGGGGGATCCGGGGAGCTGTTTTTT.

V is TRBV28 and J is TRBJ1-5; D uncertain. V dropped 3 bases and J dropped 0 bases, with 27 bases sitting between them. The CDR3 is made up of 21 amino acids. CDR1 MDHEN and CDR2 SYDVKM come from the germline V gene. The CDR3 sequence is CASSFSSTRPWEGYSNQPQHF. The CDR3, as DNA: TGTGCCAGCAGTTTTTCCTCGACTCGTCCATGGGAGGGTTATAGCAATCAGCCCCAGCATTTT.

The rearrangement uses TRBV3-1 (or the pseudogene TRBV3-2) and TRBJ1-4; D gene unclear. Per the germline V gene, CDR1 is LGHDT and CDR2 is YNNKEL (reference sequence). This CDR3 is 11 amino acids long. V shed 3 bases and J shed 7 bases, with 3 bases lying between them. CDR3 residues: CASSHSEKLFF. The DNA for the CDR3 is TGTGCCAGCAGCCACAGTGAAAAACTGTTTTTT.